These 24 T cell receptor beta chains share one sample of origin, sequenced in a study of OX40 agonist ivuxolimab in advanced cancers. Generated by immunoSEQ multiplex PCR, the TCRdb table keeps only in-frame clones and is missing some. Of 60,000 to 65,000 clones in the sample, more than 85% were seen once. Specimen: CD4+ or CD8+ T cells sorted from blood, collected in a trial of the OX40 agonist ivuxolimab. These receptors were collected from an adult with an advanced solid tumor such as melanoma, head and neck, liver or kidney cancer.

The chain has TRBV19 and TRBJ2-2; TRBD2 aligns across 8 bases. The V gene end was trimmed by 7 bases and the J gene end by 1 base; junction bases not matched to a gene: 11. Germline lookup yields CDR1 LNHDA and CDR2 SQIVND (reference sequence). The CDR3 is made up of 17 amino acids. Here the CDR3 DNA reads TGTGCCAGTACCTCCTTGGCTAGCGGGTTGAACACCGGGGAGCTGTTTTTT. Translation: CASTSLASGLNTGELFF.

The V and J genes are TRBV19 and TRBJ2-2; D call uncertain. Looked up from germline, CDR1 is LNHDA and CDR2 is SQIVND (reference sequence). Trimming cost V 0 bases and J 3 bases, with 8 bases left between them. The CDR3 extends over 15 amino acids. The CDR3 reads CASSIEGWDTGELFF. In DNA form, the CDR3 reads TGTGCCAGTAGTATAGAAGGATGGGACACCGGGGAGCTGTTTTTT.

Comment on this clone: One junction end disagrees with the germline gene, perhaps due to a read error. The chain joins TRBV7-3 to TRBJ2-5; D is undetermined. This CDR3 comprises 12 residues. Germline lookup yields CDR1 SGHTA and CDR2 FQGTGA. The CDR3, as DNA: TGTGCCAGCAGCCTCCCCCAAGGGACCCAGTACTTC. Its protein product is CASSLPQGTQYF.

The J gene is TRBJ1-5, the V gene TRBV10-1; tentative D call: TRBD1 (5 bases). The CDR3 is 14 amino acids. Germline V gene data show CDR1 as WNHNN and CDR2 as SYGVQD (reference sequence). Trimming removed 11 bases at V and 3 bases at J, with 17 bases between. CDR3 sequence: CAGKTRGNNQPQHF. The CDR3 DNA follows: TGCGCCGGTAAGACGAGGGGAAACAATCAGCCCCAGCATTTT.

This clone was recorded once. The gene calls are TRBV7-9 and TRBJ2-7, with 15 nucleotides matching TRBD2. CDR3 size: 17 residues. Trimming at V came to 3 bases and at J to 5 bases, leaving 8 bases not matched to a gene. Germline values: CDR1 SEHNR, CDR2 FQNEAQ (reference sequence). The CDR3 sequence is CASSFHGTSGRMDEQYF. The CDR3 DNA is TGTGCCAGCAGCTTTCATGGGACTAGCGGGAGGATGGACGAGCAGTACTTC.

J is TRBJ1-1 and V is TRBV21-1. TRBV21-1 is marked as a pseudogene. The CDR3 has 14 residues. CDR3 loop: CASSKAGVNTEAFF. CDR3 nucleotide sequence: TGTGCCAGCAGCAAAGCGGGGGTGAACACTGAAGCTTTCTTT.

This chain links TRBV7-9 with TRBJ1-4; 10 nucleotides agree with TRBD1. Trimming at V came to 7 bases and at J to 5 bases, leaving 7 bases not matched to a gene. CDR3 size: 15 residues. CDR1 SEHNR and CDR2 FQNEAQ come from the germline V gene (reference sequence). CDR3 region: CASTSGQGGNEKLFF. CDR3 bases: TGTGCCAGCACCTCCGGACAGGGGGGGAATGAAAAACTGTTTTTT.

The chain recombines TRBV12-5 with TRBJ2-5; 14 bases are shared with TRBD2. CDR3 length: 16 amino acids. CDR1 is LGHNT, CDR2 FRNRAP, per germline. The V and J ends lost 1 base and 2 bases, in that order; junction bases with no gene match: 0. The CDR3 DNA follows: TGTGCTAGTGGTTTGGGGACTAGCGGGGGGCAAGAGACCCAGTACTTC. Its protein is CASGLGTSGGQETQYF.

V and J are TRBV29-1 and TRBJ1-1; D remains ambiguous. The V end was cut by 7 bases, the J end by 4 bases, with 13 bases between. CDR1 is SQVTM, CDR2 ANQGSEA, per germline. The CDR3 length is 12 residues. Written as DNA, the CDR3 is TGCAGCGGAAGAACAGTGGGCACTGAAGCTTTCTTT. It specifies CSGRTVGTEAFF. Filled out from reference TRBV29-1 and TRBJ1-1, the complete variable domain reads SAVISQKPSRDICQRGTSLTIQCQVDSQVTMMFWYRQQPGQSLTLIATANQGSEATYESGFVIDKFPISRPNLTFSTLTVSNMSPEDSSIYLCSGRTVGTEAFFGQGTRLTVV.

CDR3 sequence: CATSRDPSGALHRDTQYF. CDR3 sequence (DNA): TGTGCCACCAGCAGAGATCCTTCGGGAGCTCTGCATAGAGATACGCAGTATTTT. The genes are TRBV15 and TRBJ2-3, with D possibly matching TRBD2 (6 bases). The V gene lost 0 bases and the J gene lost 5 bases, with 21 bases spanning the gap. The CDR3 length is 18 residues. Germline CDR1 LNHNV, CDR2 YYDKDF (reference sequence).

The chain recombines TRBV10-2 with TRBJ1-4; 10 bases are a match to TRBD1. V lost 9 bases, J lost 3 bases, and 13 bases stayed unmatched. Germline loops: CDR1 WSHSY, CDR2 SAAADI. The CDR3 extends over 17 amino acids. The CDR3 sequence is CARKNWDRGLANEKLFF. CDR3 sequence (DNA): TGCGCCAGGAAGAATTGGGACAGGGGTTTAGCTAATGAAAAACTGTTTTTT.

The gene calls are TRBV5-4 and TRBJ1-2; possibly TRBD1 for D (5 bases). This CDR3 spans 15 amino acids. From germline, CDR1 is SGHNT and CDR2 YYREEE (reference sequence). V lost 2 bases, J lost 6 bases, and 17 bases lay in between. CDR3 DNA sequence: TGTGCCAGCAGCTTCCCAGGGCTTCATGAGGATGGCTACACCTTC. Amino acids: CASSFPGLHEDGYTF.

This clone was recorded only once. The CDR3 protein is CASSPGGQGQFF. CDR3 DNA sequence: TGTGCCAGCAGTCCCGGGGGACAGGGGCAGTTCTTC. The chain couples TRBV11-2 to TRBJ2-1; 9 nucleotides agree with TRBD1. J gave up 12 bases and V 6 bases, and 6 bases lay outside the gene matches. There are 12 residues in the CDR3. Germline V gives CDR1 SGHAT, CDR2 FQNNGV.

This clone has a single count. The chain combines TRBV5-1 with TRBJ1-1; D ambiguous. Looked up from germline, CDR1 is SGHRS and CDR2 is YFSETQ. The CDR3 covers 13 residues. The V gene lost 4 bases and the J gene lost 1 base, with 8 bases spanning the gap. The CDR3 protein is CASSPRGNTEAFF. The CDR3 DNA reads TGCGCCAGCAGCCCGCGTGGGAACACTGAAGCTTTCTTT.

The DNA for the CDR3 is TGCAGCGTGGACAGTAGCACAGATACGCAGTATTTT. Protein product: CSVDSSTDTQYF. V gene TRBV29-1 combines with J gene TRBJ2-3, with a tentative D call TRBD1 (6 bases). V was pared by 6 bases and J by 0 bases, with 7 bases between. The CDR3 runs to 12 residues. CDR1 SQVTM and CDR2 ANQGSEA come from the germline V gene.

This sequence joins TRBV6-5 and TRBJ1-5; tentatively, D is TRBD1 (6 bases). V was cut by 6 bases and J by 2 bases, with 14 bases left in between. CDR3 length: 15 residues. Germline V CDR1 and CDR2: MNHEY, SVGAGI. CDR3 amino acids: CASRAPGVGNQPQHF. The CDR3 DNA sequence: TGTGCCAGCAGGGCACCAGGGGTTGGCAATCAGCCCCAGCATTTT.

This chain connects TRBV4-2 to TRBJ2-2, with D possibly matching TRBD2 (6 bases). Trimming pared 4 bases from V and 7 bases from J, leaving 13 bases between. The CDR3 spans 14 residues. Germline-derived CDR1 and CDR2 are LGHNA and YNFKEQ. This chain's CDR3 is CASSPEGLLGELFF. The CDR3 DNA reads TGTGCCAGCAGCCCCGAGGGACTTCTCGGGGAGCTGTTTTTT.

The J gene is TRBJ2-1, the V gene TRBV11-3; 11 bases are a match to TRBD2. The CDR3 runs 16 residues. Looked up from germline, CDR1 is SGHNT and CDR2 is YENEEA. V gave up 5 bases and J gave up 4 bases; unmatched junction bases: 7. The CDR3 reads CASSAGTSGFYNEQFF. For the CDR3, the DNA is TGTGCCAGCAGCGCCGGGACTAGCGGATTTTACAATGAGCAGTTCTTC.

The rearrangement joins TRBV6-1 to TRBJ1-3, with TRBD1 as a possible D gene (5 bases). The V and J ends lost 3 bases and 1 base respectively, with 13 bases between them. This CDR3 comprises 16 residues. Germline lookup yields CDR1 MNHNS and CDR2 SASEGT. The CDR3 sequence: CASSDLGVQSGNTIYF. As DNA, the CDR3 is TGTGCCAGCAGTGACTTAGGGGTCCAGTCTGGAAACACCATATATTTT.

The chain recombines TRBV5-4 with TRBJ1-3; D unresolved. Trimming stripped 0 bases from V and 3 bases from J, with 7 bases between. The CDR3 contains 14 residues. Looked up from germline, CDR1 is SGHNT and CDR2 is YYREEE (reference sequence). Written as DNA, the CDR3 is TGTGCCAGCAGCTTGGAGGGCCTTGGAAACACCATATATTTT. The encoded protein is CASSLEGLGNTIYF.

This chain joins TRBV2 and TRBJ2-3; D gene ambiguous. V was pared by 5 bases and J by 2 bases, with 2 bases between. Germline lookup yields CDR1 SNHLY and CDR2 FYNNEI. This CDR3 has 11 amino acids. The CDR3 nucleotides are TGTGCCAGCAGTCCCACAGATACGCAGTATTTT. Its protein is CASSPTDTQYF. Using reference TRBV2 and TRBJ2-3 for the parts outside the CDR3, the full variable domain is EPEVTQTPSHQVTQMGQEVILRCVPISNHLYFYWYRQILGQKVEFLVSFYNNEISEKSEIFDDQFSVERPDGSNFTLKIRSTKLEDSAMYFCASSPTDTQYFGPGTRLTVL.

This clone was seen once. Compared with germline, one end of the junction differs, possibly owing to a read error. The gene calls are TRBV7-7 and TRBJ2-3; D possibly uses TRBD1 or TRBD2 (5 bases each). Germline V gene sequence: CDR1 SSHAT, CDR2 FNYEAQ (reference sequence). The CDR3 is 13 residues long. CDR3 nucleotide sequence: TGTGCTAGCAGTAGGGACGGTGCAGATACGCAGTATTTT. It yields the protein CASSRDGADTQYF.

This chain uses TRBV30 with TRBJ2-1, with unresolved D. Trimming pared 3 bases from V and 8 bases from J, leaving 11 bases between. CDR3 length: 12 residues. Germline CDR1 and CDR2: GTSNPN and SVGIG (reference sequence). CDR3 protein: CAWSPTGYEQFF. In DNA, the CDR3 is TGTGCCTGGAGCCCCACCGGGTATGAGCAGTTCTTC.

This clone was seen a handful of times. The chain employs TRBV10-3 and TRBJ1-6; D is perhaps TRBD1 (5 bases). With 6 bases removed from V and 5 bases from J, the gap between germline ends came to 14 bases. The CDR3 covers 15 residues. Germline V CDR1 and CDR2: ENHRY, SYGVKD. DNA of the CDR3: TGTGCCATCAGATTGGGGGGGATAGATAATTCACCCCTCCACTTT. Translation gives CAIRLGGIDNSPLHF.